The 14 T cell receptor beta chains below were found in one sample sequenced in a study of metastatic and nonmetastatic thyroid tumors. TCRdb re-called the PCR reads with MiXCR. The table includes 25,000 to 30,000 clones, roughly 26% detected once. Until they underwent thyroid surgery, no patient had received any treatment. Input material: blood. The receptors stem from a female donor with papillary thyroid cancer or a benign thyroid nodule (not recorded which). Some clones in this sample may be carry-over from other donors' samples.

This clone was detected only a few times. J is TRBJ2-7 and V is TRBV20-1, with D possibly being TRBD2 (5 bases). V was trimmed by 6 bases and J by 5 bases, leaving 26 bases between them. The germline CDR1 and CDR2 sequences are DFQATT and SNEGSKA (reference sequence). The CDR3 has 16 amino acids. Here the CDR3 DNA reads TGCAGTGCCGTGGGCAACCCGGATCGGAGGTCCCACGAGCAGTACTTC. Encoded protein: CSAVGNPDRRSHEQYF.

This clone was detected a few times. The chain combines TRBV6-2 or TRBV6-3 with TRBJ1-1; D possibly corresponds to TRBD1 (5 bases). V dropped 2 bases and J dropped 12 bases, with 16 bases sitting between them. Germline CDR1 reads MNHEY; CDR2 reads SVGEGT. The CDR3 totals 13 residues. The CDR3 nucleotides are TGTGCCAGCAGTTACAGGGGAGGCTGGGAATCTTTCTTT. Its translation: CASSYRGGWESFF.

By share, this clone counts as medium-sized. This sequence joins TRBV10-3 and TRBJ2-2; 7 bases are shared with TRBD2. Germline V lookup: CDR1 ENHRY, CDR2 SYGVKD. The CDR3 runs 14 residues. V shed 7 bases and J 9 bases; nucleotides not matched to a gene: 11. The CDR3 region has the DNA TGTGCCATCATGTCAGGCGGGAGTCCAAGGGAGCTGTTTTTT. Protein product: CAIMSGGSPRELFF.

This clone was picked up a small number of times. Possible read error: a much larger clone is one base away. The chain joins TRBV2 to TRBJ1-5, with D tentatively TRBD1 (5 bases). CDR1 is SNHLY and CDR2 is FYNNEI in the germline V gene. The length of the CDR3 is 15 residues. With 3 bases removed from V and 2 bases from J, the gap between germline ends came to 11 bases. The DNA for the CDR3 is TGTGCCAGCAGTGAGGGGGTGGGGGGCAATCAGCCCCAGCATTTT. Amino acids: CASSEGVGGNQPQHF.

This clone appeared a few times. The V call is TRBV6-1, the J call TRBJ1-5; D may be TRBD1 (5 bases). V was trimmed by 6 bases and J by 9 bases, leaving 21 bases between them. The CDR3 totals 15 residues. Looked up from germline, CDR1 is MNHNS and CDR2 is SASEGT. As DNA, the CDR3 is TGTGCCAGCAGCCAATCCGGGGGTTTTGTTTGGCCCCAGCATTTT. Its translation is CASSQSGGFVWPQHF.

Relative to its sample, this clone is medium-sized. Written as DNA, the CDR3 is TGTGCCAGTAGTCCCGTGACAGCCTATGGAAACACCATATATTTT. Translating it yields CASSPVTAYGNTIYF. The V call is TRBV19, the J call TRBJ1-3; possible D gene TRBD1, 5 bases. This CDR3 region has 15 residues. The ends were cut back, 5 bases at V and 3 bases at J, with 14 bases in the middle. The germline V gene encodes CDR1 LNHDA and CDR2 SQIVND (reference sequence).

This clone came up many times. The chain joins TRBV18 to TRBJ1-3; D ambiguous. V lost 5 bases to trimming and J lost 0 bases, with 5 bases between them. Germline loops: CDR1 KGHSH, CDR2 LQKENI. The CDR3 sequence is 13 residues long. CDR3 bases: TGTGCCAGCTCATCAGGCTCTGGAAACACCATATATTTT. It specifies CASSSGSGNTIYF.

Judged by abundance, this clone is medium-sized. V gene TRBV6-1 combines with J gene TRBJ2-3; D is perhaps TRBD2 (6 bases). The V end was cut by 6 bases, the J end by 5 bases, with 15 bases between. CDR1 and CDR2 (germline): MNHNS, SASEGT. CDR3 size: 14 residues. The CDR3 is CASRHRDFLDTQYF. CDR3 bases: TGTGCCAGCAGACACCGGGACTTCTTAGATACGCAGTATTTT.

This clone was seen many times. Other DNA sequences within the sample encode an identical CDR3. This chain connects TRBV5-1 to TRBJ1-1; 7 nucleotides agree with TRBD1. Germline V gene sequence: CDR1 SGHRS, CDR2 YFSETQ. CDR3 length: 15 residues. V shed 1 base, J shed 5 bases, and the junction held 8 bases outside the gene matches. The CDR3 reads CASSLSTGARTEAFF. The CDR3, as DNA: TGCGCCAGCAGCTTGTCTACAGGGGCAAGGACTGAAGCTTTCTTT.

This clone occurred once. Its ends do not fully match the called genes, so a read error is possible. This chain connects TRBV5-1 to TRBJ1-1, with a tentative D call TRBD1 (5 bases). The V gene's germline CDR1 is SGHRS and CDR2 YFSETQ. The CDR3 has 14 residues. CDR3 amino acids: CASSTGGSGDGAFF. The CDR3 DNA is TGCGCAAGCAGCACGGGGGGTAGCGGGGATGGAGCTTTCTTT.

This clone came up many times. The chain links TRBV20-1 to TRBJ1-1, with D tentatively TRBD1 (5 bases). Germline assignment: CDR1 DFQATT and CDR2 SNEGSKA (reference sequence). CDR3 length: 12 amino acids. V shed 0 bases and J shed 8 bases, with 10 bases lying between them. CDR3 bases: TGCAGTGCTAGAGATAATTCAGGGGAAGCTTTCTTT. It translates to CSARDNSGEAFF.

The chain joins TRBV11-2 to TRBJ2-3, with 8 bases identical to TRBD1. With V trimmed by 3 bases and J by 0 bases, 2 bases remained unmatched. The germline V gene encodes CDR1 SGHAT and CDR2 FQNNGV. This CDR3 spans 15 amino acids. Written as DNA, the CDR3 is TGTGCCAGCAGCTTTCGACAGGGGAGCACAGATACGCAGTATTTT. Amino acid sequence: CASSFRQGSTDTQYF. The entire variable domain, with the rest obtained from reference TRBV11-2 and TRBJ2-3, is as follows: EAGVAQSPRYKIIEKRQSVAFWCNPISGHATLYWYQQILGQGPKLLIQFQNNGVVDDSQLPKDRFSAERLKGVDSTLKIQPAKLEDSAVYLCASSFRQGSTDTQYFGPGTRLTVL.

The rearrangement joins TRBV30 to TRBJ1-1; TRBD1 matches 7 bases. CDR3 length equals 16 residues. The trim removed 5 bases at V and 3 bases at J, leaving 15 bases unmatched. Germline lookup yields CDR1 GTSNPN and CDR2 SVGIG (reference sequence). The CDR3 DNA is TGTGCCTGGCAAGGAGGAACTCGGGACAGTTACACTGAAGCTTTCTTT. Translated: CAWQGGTRDSYTEAFF.

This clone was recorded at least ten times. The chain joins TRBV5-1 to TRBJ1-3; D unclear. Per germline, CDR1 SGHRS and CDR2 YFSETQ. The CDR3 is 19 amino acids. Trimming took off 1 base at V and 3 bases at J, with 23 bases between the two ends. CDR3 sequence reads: CASSLSPLNSLGGGNTIYF. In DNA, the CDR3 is TGCGCCAGCAGCTTGTCCCCCCTCAATTCCCTTGGTGGTGGAAACACCATATATTTT.